This T cell receptor (beta chain) was found in a study of blood T cells in healthy people across ages. CDR3 length: 12 amino acids. The germline gives CDR1 SGHAT, CDR2 FQNNGV. Trimming cost V 2 bases and J 12 bases, with 14 bases left between them. In its sample, this clonotype was seen a few times. It was with a sample-barcoded 5' primer and a J-beta primer mix that a second PCR of roughly 7 to 11 cycles was run. Each cDNA molecule carried a tag from a template-switch adaptor that contained 12 random nucleotides. TCRdb ran MiXCR on the 5' RACE reads and lists one entry per CDR3 protein. The sample records 1.5 million to 2 million distinct CDR3 sequences, roughly 27% being singletons.

Sequences were obtained from blood. This sequence originates from a woman in her thirties in good health. The chain links TRBV11-2 to TRBJ2-7; D may be TRBD1 (5 bases). The CDR3 DNA is TGTGCCAGCAGCTTATTACAGACCCAGGGGTACTTC. Translating it yields CASSLLQTQGYF. The variable domain in full, with the rest retrieved from reference TRBV11-2 and TRBJ2-7, is EAGVAQSPRYKIIEKRQSVAFWCNPISGHATLYWYQQILGQGPKLLIQFQNNGVVDDSQLPKDRFSAERLKGVDSTLKIQPAKLEDSAVYLCASSLLQTQGYFGPGTRLTVT.